This passage covers 20 T cell receptor beta chains from one sample sequenced in a study of blood T cell repertoires in COVID-19 (dated by TCRdb to 2018 to 2020). Library preparation employed the immunoSEQ multiplex PCR assay. TCRdb holds this immuneACCESS table with in-frame rearrangements only. Some clones are missing; in checked studies, unresolved V genes explain under half, and the rest has no known cause. The sample profile shows approximately 80,000 clones; 88% of them were found once. Of the sample, about 9% is held by the ten largest clones. Sequencing used peripheral blood. All receptors derive from a human donor in a cohort sampled during active COVID-19.

The V call is TRBV9, the J call TRBJ1-1; D perhaps matches TRBD1 (5 bases). Trimming pared 2 bases from V and 1 base from J, leaving 9 bases between. The CDR3 extends over 14 amino acids. CDR1 SGDLS and CDR2 YYNGEE come from the germline V gene. The CDR3: CASSVGGWNTEAFF. CDR3 sequence (DNA): TGTGCCAGCAGCGTCGGGGGTTGGAACACTGAAGCTTTCTTT.

The chain carries TRBV7-3 and TRBJ2-1, with TRBD1 identical over 10 bases. The germline gives CDR1 SGHTA, CDR2 FQGTGA. Trimming cost V 0 bases and J 7 bases; bases outside gene matches: 6. The CDR3 contains 16 residues. The CDR3: CASSLTGTGVKNEQFF. The CDR3 DNA reads TGTGCCAGCAGCTTAACTGGGACAGGGGTTAAAAATGAGCAGTTCTTC.

The CDR3 sequence: CASSLGGLAGASEQFF. The CDR3 bases are TGCGCCAGCAGCTTGGGCGGACTAGCGGGAGCCAGTGAGCAGTTCTTC. V usage is TRBV5-1 and J usage is TRBJ2-1, with TRBD2 matching 13 bases. CDR3 size: 16 residues. The V gene's germline CDR1 is SGHRS and CDR2 YFSETQ. V lost 0 bases and J lost 9; bases outside the gene matches: 6.

The V and J genes are TRBV5-1 and TRBJ1-1, with D possibly TRBD1 on 5 matching bases. This CDR3 region has 13 residues. Trimming pared 7 bases from V and 3 bases from J, leaving 13 bases between. Germline V lookup: CDR1 SGHRS, CDR2 YFSETQ. CDR3 sequence (DNA): TGCGCCAGCCGGAAAGGGGTGGACACTGAAGCTTTCTTT. It is translated as CASRKGVDTEAFF. The full variable domain, completed using reference TRBV5-1 and TRBJ1-1, is KAGVTQTPRYLIKTRGQQVTLSCSPISGHRSVSWYQQTPGQGLQFLFEYFSETQRNKGNFPGRFSGRQFSNSRSEMNVSTLELGDSALYLCASRKGVDTEAFFGQGTRLTVV.

V gene TRBV12-5 combines with J gene TRBJ2-1; D gene unclear. The CDR3 has 13 amino acids. The V gene lost 0 bases and the J gene lost 9 bases, with 9 bases spanning the gap. Germline assignment: CDR1 LGHNT and CDR2 FRNRAP. The CDR3 DNA follows: TGTGCTAGTGGTTTGGTAGAATCGGGTGAGCAGTTCTTC. It yields the protein CASGLVESGEQFF.

This rearrangement joins TRBV7-2 to TRBJ2-7; TRBD2 agrees at 14 bases. J lost 6 bases, V lost 2 bases, and 6 bases had no gene match. CDR1 SGHTA and CDR2 FQGNSA come from the germline V gene. The CDR3 runs 16 residues. CDR3 in amino acids: CASSLYVTSGRVEQYF. CDR3 in DNA: TGTGCCAGCAGCTTATACGTGACTAGCGGGAGGGTCGAGCAGTACTTC.

This sequence joins TRBV6-6 and TRBJ2-7; D remains ambiguous. The CDR3 consists of 12 residues. The V and J ends lost 8 bases and 3 bases respectively, with 11 bases between them. Germline assignment: CDR1 MNHNY and CDR2 SVGAGI (reference sequence). CDR3 residues: CASSTTNYEQYF. The CDR3 nucleotides read TGTGCCAGCTCCACTACGAACTACGAGCAGTACTTC.

This chain links TRBV7-2 with TRBJ2-3; D might be TRBD2 (7 bases). The V and J ends lost 2 bases and 0 bases respectively, with 15 bases between them. CDR1 and CDR2 from the germline V gene are SGHTA and FQGNSA. The CDR3 has 17 amino acids. The CDR3 DNA reads as TGTGCCAGCAGCTTACGGGGGGCGTCCTCTAGCACAGATACGCAGTATTTT. It yields the protein CASSLRGASSSTDTQYF.

This clone appeared a few times. The V call is TRBV3-1 (or the pseudogene TRBV3-2), the J call TRBJ1-1; no clear D gene. The CDR3 is 16 amino acids. Per germline, CDR1 LGHDT and CDR2 YNNKEL (reference sequence). V lost 0 bases and J 1 base, leaving 12 bases between the germline ends. CDR3 nucleotides: TGTGCCAGCAGCCAAGATATAGGACTGAGGAACACTGAAGCTTTCTTT. Its translation: CASSQDIGLRNTEAFF.

This clone was seen more than once but under ten times. V is TRBV5-1 and J is TRBJ2-1; TRBD1 matches 7 bases. V gave up 0 bases and J gave up 8 bases; unmatched junction bases: 5. The CDR3 runs to 14 residues. Germline values: CDR1 SGHRS, CDR2 YFSETQ. The CDR3: CASSLERQGDEQFF. CDR3 DNA: TGCGCCAGCAGCTTGGAGCGACAGGGTGATGAGCAGTTCTTC.

The V call is TRBV7-9, the J call TRBJ2-2; D gene uncertain. Germline V gene data show CDR1 as SEHNR and CDR2 as FQNEAQ (reference sequence). Trimming took off 4 bases at V and 0 bases at J, with 18 bases between the two ends. This CDR3 region has 18 residues. The CDR3 sequence is CASSSVGQALANTGELFF. CDR3 in DNA: TGTGCCAGCAGCTCGGTTGGGCAGGCGCTCGCGAACACCGGGGAGCTGTTTTTT.

The chain carries TRBV6-5 and TRBJ2-3; 8 bases line up with TRBD2. The CDR3 length is 16 residues. The junction had 7 bases not matched to a gene; V was cut back by 0 bases and J by 5 bases. In germline, CDR1 is MNHEY, CDR2 SVGAGI. As DNA, the CDR3 is TGTGCCAGCAGTTACTCGGCCGGGACTAGTAGAGATACGCAGTATTTT. It yields the protein CASSYSAGTSRDTQYF.

This chain connects TRBV29-1 to TRBJ1-2; possible D gene TRBD1, 5 bases. Germline lookup yields CDR1 SQVTM and CDR2 ANQGSEA. The CDR3 spans 14 residues. V gave up 4 bases and J gave up 8 bases, with 20 bases separating them. The chain's CDR3 is CSVARDRGRGGYTF. In DNA form, the CDR3 reads TGCAGCGTTGCGAGGGACCGGGGACGGGGGGGCTACACCTTC.

The chain links TRBV20-1 to TRBJ2-5; D is unclear. Germline V gene lookup returns CDR1 DFQATT and CDR2 SNEGSKA (reference sequence). There are 12 residues in the CDR3. V dropped 3 bases and J dropped 2 bases, with 7 bases sitting between them. The CDR3 sequence: CSASRVQETQYF. In nucleotides, the CDR3 is TGCAGTGCTAGTCGAGTTCAAGAGACCCAGTACTTC.

On this clone itself: The junction and the germline gene differ at one end; a read error may be behind it. This rearrangement joins TRBV7-7 to TRBJ2-7, with D maybe TRBD1 (5 bases). Germline V lookup: CDR1 SSHAT, CDR2 FNYEAQ (reference sequence). The CDR3 covers 14 residues. As DNA, the CDR3 is TGTGCTAGCAGCTTAACACAGGACTCCTACGAGCAGTACTTC. Its translation is CASSLTQDSYEQYF.

This chain connects TRBV5-1 to TRBJ2-2, with 9 bases that match TRBD1. The CDR3 contains 18 residues. V lost 4 bases to trimming and J lost 2 bases; unmatched junction nucleotides: 12. CDR1 is SGHRS and CDR2 is YFSETQ in the germline V gene. The CDR3: CASSTTGGGPPNTGELFF. CDR3 nucleotide sequence: TGCGCCAGCAGCACAACAGGGGGCGGGCCCCCAAACACCGGGGAGCTGTTTTTT.

The gene calls are TRBV7-9 and TRBJ2-3; perhaps TRBD2 as D (5 bases). The CDR3 is 17 residues long. V lost 4 bases to trimming and J lost 2 bases, with 19 bases between them. The V gene's germline CDR1 is SEHNR and CDR2 FQNEAQ (reference sequence). CDR3 DNA: TGTGCCAGCAGCTCTGGACGGCGGGCCCCGATCACAGATACGCAGTATTTT. It codes for CASSSGRRAPITDTQYF.

The J gene is TRBJ2-7, the V gene TRBV7-9; tentatively, D is TRBD2 (5 bases). The CDR3 runs to 14 residues. CDR1 SEHNR and CDR2 FQNEAQ come from the germline V gene (reference sequence). With 1 base removed from V and 4 bases from J, the gap between germline ends came to 11 bases. This CDR3 is CASSLGPGTYEQYF. CDR3 coding DNA: TGTGCCAGCAGCTTAGGTCCGGGAACATACGAGCAGTACTTC.

The chain recombines TRBV5-1 with TRBJ2-2; D not certain. The CDR3 has 14 residues. CDR1 SGHRS and CDR2 YFSETQ come from the germline V gene. Trimming took 4 bases from V and 6 from J, leaving 13 bases between them. The CDR3 coding sequence is TGCGCCAGCAGCCCCAAGCCCGGAGCCGGGGAGCTGTTTTTT. Amino acid sequence: CASSPKPGAGELFF.

The chain employs TRBV7-9 and TRBJ2-1; 7 bases agree with TRBD1. Unmatched junction bases numbered 9, after V lost 4 bases and J lost 3 bases. Germline CDR1 reads SEHNR; CDR2 reads FQNEAQ (reference sequence). The CDR3 extends over 16 amino acids. The CDR3 coding sequence is TGTGCCAGCAGCTCCGAACAGGGGAAGGGCTACAATGAGCAGTTCTTC. It encodes CASSSEQGKGYNEQFF.